Each of the 21 T cell receptor beta chains below was sequenced from the same sample in a study of cytomegalovirus exposure and HLA in healthy donors. The PCR employed 60 Vbeta primers together with 13 Jbeta primers. The repertoire was sequenced with immunoSEQ multiplex PCR; TCRdb's copy has only in-frame clones and lacks some. The sample yields about 140,000 clones, 68% seen once. The sample consisted of PBMCs. The receptors derive from a man in his fifties or sixties in good health and CMV-seronegative.

V and J are TRBV27 and TRBJ2-7; 14 bases match TRBD2. CDR1 is MNHEY and CDR2 is SMNVEV in the germline V gene (reference sequence). The CDR3 runs to 16 residues. Trimming removed 5 bases from V and 6 bases from J; junction bases left unmatched: 9. CDR3 protein: CASSLRLAGGPREQYF. The CDR3 DNA reads as TGTGCCAGCAGTCTTCGACTAGCGGGAGGGCCTCGCGAGCAGTACTTC.

In its sample, this clone ranks as medium-sized. The chain couples TRBV5-6 to TRBJ2-6, with TRBD2 matching over 11 bases. The CDR3 has 19 amino acids. With V trimmed by 0 bases and J by 0 bases, 5 bases remained unmatched. The germline gives CDR1 SGHDT, CDR2 YYEEEE. Written as DNA, the CDR3 is TGTGCCAGCAGCTTGGGGGGACTAGCGGAACGCTCTGGGGCCAACGTCCTGACTTTC. Its protein is CASSLGGLAERSGANVLTF.

This chain uses TRBV7-2 with TRBJ2-2; perhaps TRBD1 as D (6 bases). Germline V gives CDR1 SGHTA, CDR2 FQGNSA. The V end was cut by 2 bases, the J end by 4 bases, with 17 bases between. This CDR3 comprises 17 residues. The CDR3 DNA reads TGTGCCAGCAGCTTACCACAGGGACGCCCCACCACCGGGGAGCTGTTTTTT. It translates to CASSLPQGRPTTGELFF.

The chain recombines TRBV9 with TRBJ2-7; D may be TRBD2 (6 bases). The CDR3 is 13 amino acids. V was pared by 0 bases and J by 6 bases, with 10 bases between. Per the germline V gene, CDR1 is SGDLS and CDR2 is YYNGEE. CDR3 residues: CASSVAGLSEQYF. The DNA for the CDR3 is TGTGCCAGCAGCGTAGCAGGACTATCCGAGCAGTACTTC.

This clone turned up a few times. The chain carries TRBV27 and TRBJ1-2, with D possibly being TRBD1 (5 bases). The CDR3 runs 13 residues. CDR1 is MNHEY and CDR2 is SMNVEV in the germline V gene (reference sequence). V was pared by 5 bases and J by 10 bases, with 17 bases between. The CDR3 loop reads CASSLRDYWDYTF. The CDR3 nucleotides read TGTGCCAGCAGTCTTCGGGACTACTGGGACTACACCTTC.

This clone appeared a single time. The chain uses TRBV29-1 and TRBJ1-1, with D perhaps TRBD1 (6 bases). Germline loops: CDR1 SQVTM, CDR2 ANQGSEA. Trimming removed 7 bases at V and 3 bases at J, with 12 bases between. The CDR3 runs 12 residues. In nucleotides, the CDR3 is TGCAGCGGTCGGGAGGGGGACACTGAAGCTTTCTTT. It is translated as CSGREGDTEAFF.

This chain uses TRBV29-1 with TRBJ1-1; unclear D gene. The V end lost 2 bases, the J end lost 1 base, and 8 bases lay between the germline ends. CDR1 is SQVTM, CDR2 ANQGSEA, per germline. The CDR3 has 13 amino acids. CDR3 bases: TGCAGCGTTGAATCCACAGCGAACACTGAAGCTTTCTTT. Translated, it gives CSVESTANTEAFF.

This clone occurred a few times. This sequence joins TRBV9 and TRBJ2-5; TRBD2 matches at 12 bases. Losses at the gene ends were 1 base for V and 2 bases for J; bases not matched to a gene: 15. The length of the CDR3 is 20 residues. Germline V lookup: CDR1 SGDLS, CDR2 YYNGEE. The chain's CDR3 is CASSVQPQATSGSFQETQYF. In DNA, the CDR3 is TGTGCCAGCAGCGTACAGCCCCAGGCGACTAGCGGGAGCTTTCAAGAGACCCAGTACTTC. Filled out from reference TRBV9 and TRBJ2-5, the complete variable domain reads DSGVTQTPKHLITATGQRVTLRCSPRSGDLSVYWYQQSLDQGLQFLIQYYNGEERAKGNILERFSAQQFPDLHSELNLSSLELGDSALYFCASSVQPQATSGSFQETQYFGPGTRLLVL.

The chain employs TRBV5-1 and TRBJ1-2; TRBD1 matches 9 bases. J was trimmed by 8 bases and V by 3 bases; bases with no gene match: 8. The CDR3 runs 14 residues. Per the germline V gene, CDR1 is SGHRS and CDR2 is YFSETQ. The CDR3 nucleotides read TGCGCCAGCAGCTCCACTACAGGGGGCACAGGCTACACCTTC. Translated: CASSSTTGGTGYTF.

V gene TRBV27 combines with J gene TRBJ2-2; TRBD2 aligns across 8 bases. The CDR3 spans 18 residues. V shed 4 bases and J 2 bases; nucleotides not matched to a gene: 12. Germline V CDR1 and CDR2: MNHEY, SMNVEV (reference sequence). The CDR3 loop is CASSSLSGTGINTGELFF. The DNA for the CDR3 is TGTGCCAGCAGTTCCCTTAGCGGGACTGGAATCAACACCGGGGAGCTGTTTTTT.

V and J are TRBV18 and TRBJ2-7, with a possible D match to TRBD1 (6 bases). The CDR3 extends over 17 amino acids. Trimming left V 2 bases short and J 1 base short, with 18 bases between. Germline CDR1 and CDR2: KGHSH and LQKENI. The CDR3 spells CASSPDTLTRGSYEQYF. The CDR3 nucleotides are TGTGCCAGCTCACCAGACACGCTTACTAGGGGGTCCTACGAGCAGTACTTC.

V is TRBV6-4 and J is TRBJ2-1; weak D call: TRBD1 (5 bases). The V gene lost 4 bases and the J gene lost 0 bases, with 10 bases spanning the gap. The CDR3 covers 15 residues. Germline assignment: CDR1 MRHNA and CDR2 SNTAGT. CDR3 sequence: CASSVGASSYNEQFF. DNA of the CDR3: TGTGCCAGCAGTGTAGGGGCGAGCTCCTACAATGAGCAGTTCTTC.

A few counts support this clone. The rearrangement joins TRBV5-8 to TRBJ1-1; 11 bases line up with TRBD1. V was pared by 0 bases and J by 3 bases, with 13 bases of the junction left unmatched. The CDR3 length is 19 residues. From germline, CDR1 is SGHTS and CDR2 YDEGEE. The CDR3 sequence is CASSLVAGGTGGKDTEAFF. For the CDR3, the DNA is TGTGCCAGCAGCTTGGTGGCTGGGGGGACAGGGGGTAAGGACACTGAAGCTTTCTTT.

Notes on this clone: Other DNA sequences in this sample translate to the same CDR3. The rearrangement joins TRBV5-1 to TRBJ2-5; maybe TRBD1 (5 bases). V was trimmed by 2 bases and J by 2 bases, leaving 22 bases between them. The CDR3 length is 18 residues. The germline gives CDR1 SGHRS, CDR2 YFSETQ. CDR3 coding DNA: TGCGCCAGCAGCTTATACCCGGACCGCCCCGGACAACAAGAGACCCAGTACTTC. Encoded protein: CASSLYPDRPGQQETQYF.

V is TRBV10-3 and J is TRBJ2-5, with a possible D match to TRBD1 (6 bases). The J call may be wrong; the DNA end is better matched by TRBJ2-7. The CDR3 consists of 16 residues. The germline CDR1 and CDR2 sequences are ENHRY and SYGVKD. In nucleotides, the CDR3 is TGTGCCATCAGTGAGTGGAAAGCGGACAGATCCTACGAGCAGTACTTC. This translates into CAISEWKADRSYEQYF.

The V gene is TRBV28, the J gene TRBJ1-1, with 9 bases matching TRBD1. Looked up from germline, CDR1 is MDHEN and CDR2 is SYDVKM. CDR3 length: 15 amino acids. V gave up 2 bases and J gave up 4 bases; unmatched junction bases: 5. CDR3 nucleotide sequence: TGTGCCAGCAGTTTACCAGGGACAGGGAGCACTGAAGCTTTCTTT. This gives the protein CASSLPGTGSTEAFF.

V usage is TRBV7-2 and J usage is TRBJ2-5; 8 nucleotides agree with TRBD1. The junction had 9 bases not matched to a gene; V was cut back by 7 bases and J by 5 bases. Germline CDR1 reads SGHTA; CDR2 reads FQGNSA. The CDR3 loop spans 14 amino acids. CDR3 amino acids: CASKNNRGSETQYF. In DNA, the CDR3 is TGTGCCAGCAAAAACAACAGGGGGTCGGAGACCCAGTACTTC.

A single count supports this clone. V usage is TRBV2 and J usage is TRBJ2-2; TRBD2 matches 12 bases. The CDR3 has 18 residues. Germline V CDR1 and CDR2: SNHLY, FYNNEI. The J segment lost 8 bases and the V segment lost 8 bases, leaving 18 bases of the junction unmatched. CDR3 protein: CASRGGRTSGIRAGELFF. The CDR3, as DNA: TGTGCCAGCCGAGGGGGGAGGACTAGCGGGATCCGAGCGGGGGAGCTGTTTTTT.

Here the CDR3 DNA reads TGTGCCAGCAGCCATGGTGGGGGGACTAATGAAAAACTGTTTTTT. Translated: CASSHGGGTNEKLFF. The chain couples TRBV5-4 to TRBJ1-4, with a possible D match to TRBD1 (5 bases). The germline V gene has CDR1 SGHNT and CDR2 YYREEE (reference sequence). CDR3 length: 15 residues. The germline V and J ends were trimmed by 4 bases and 2 bases, with 12 bases remaining between them.

The chain employs TRBV6-1 and TRBJ2-7; D ambiguous. Germline CDR1 MNHNS, CDR2 SASEGT. Trimming took 4 bases from V and 4 from J, leaving 11 bases between them. This CDR3 region has 13 residues. CDR3 residues: CASSGASPYEQYF. DNA for the CDR3: TGTGCCAGCAGTGGAGCGTCCCCTTACGAGCAGTACTTC.

The rearrangement links TRBV27 to TRBJ1-4; 7 bases line up with TRBD1. V lost 6 bases to trimming and J lost 8 bases; unmatched junction nucleotides: 9. Germline assignment: CDR1 MNHEY and CDR2 SMNVEV (reference sequence). The CDR3 runs to 14 residues. The CDR3 sequence: CASRTGRNTEKLFF. CDR3 in DNA: TGTGCCAGCAGGACAGGGAGGAATACGGAAAAACTGTTTTTT.